These 24 T cell receptor beta chains share one sample of origin, sequenced in a study of blood T cell repertoires in COVID-19. The assay was immunoSEQ multiplex PCR, and TCRdb's table has in-frame clones only and misses some. The sample has fewer than 200,000 clones; roughly four fifths are singletons. The sample was peripheral blood. Source of these receptors: a human donor in a cohort sampled during active COVID-19.

The rearrangement links TRBV5-4 to TRBJ1-1; 7 bases map to TRBD1. V dropped 0 bases and J dropped 6; count of bases not matched to a gene: 8. CDR1 is SGHNT, CDR2 YYREEE, per germline (reference sequence). The CDR3 is 15 residues long. Here the CDR3 DNA reads TGTGCCAGCAGCTTGGGGGGCAGGGGGAATGCTGAAGCTTTCTTT. Amino acids: CASSLGGRGNAEAFF.

Details on this clone: In the same sample, other DNA sequences code for this CDR3. The CDR3 reads CASSVDISYEQYF. The CDR3 region has the DNA TGTGCCAGCAGCGTTGACATCTCCTACGAGCAGTACTTC. This chain connects TRBV9 to TRBJ2-7; D uncertain. Germline V lookup: CDR1 SGDLS, CDR2 YYNGEE. This CDR3 has 13 residues. Trimming pared 2 bases from V and 0 bases from J, leaving 6 bases between.

This clone was seen a single time. The gene calls are TRBV19 and TRBJ1-2, with D unclear. This CDR3 is built from 13 residues. V shed 3 bases and J shed 0 bases, with 5 bases lying between them. Germline lookup yields CDR1 LNHDA and CDR2 SQIVND (reference sequence). CDR3: CASSIPANYGYTF. In DNA, the CDR3 is TGTGCCAGTAGTATTCCAGCTAACTATGGCTACACCTTC. Complete variable domain (other parts from reference TRBV19 and TRBJ1-2): DGGITQSPKYLFRKEGQNVTLSCEQNLNHDAMYWYRQDPGQGLRLIYYSQIVNDFQKGDIAEGYSVSREKKESFPLTVTSAQKNPTAFYLCASSIPANYGYTFGSGTRLTVV.

The rearrangement joins TRBV28 to TRBJ1-2, with TRBD1 as a possible D gene (6 bases). The V gene's germline CDR1 is MDHEN and CDR2 SYDVKM. This CDR3 is 13 amino acids long. V was shortened by 6 bases and J by 3 bases, with 11 bases between the two germline ends. The CDR3 DNA sequence: TGTGCCAGCAGCCCAGGACAGTACTATGGCTACACCTTC. This gives the protein CASSPGQYYGYTF.

The V and J genes are TRBV3-1 (or the pseudogene TRBV3-2) and TRBJ1-6; tentative D call: TRBD1 (6 bases). With 7 bases removed from V and 10 bases from J, the gap between germline ends came to 17 bases. Germline V gene sequence: CDR1 LGHDT, CDR2 YNNKEL (reference sequence). The CDR3 contains 14 residues. The CDR3 is CASIGNRVGSPLHF. The CDR3 DNA reads TGTGCCAGCATTGGGAACAGGGTAGGATCACCCCTCCACTTT.

The chain couples TRBV6-5 to TRBJ1-3; D unresolved. This CDR3 spans 13 amino acids. Trimming stripped 7 bases from V and 0 bases from J, with 7 bases between. Germline CDR1 reads MNHEY; CDR2 reads SVGAGI. The CDR3 sequence is CASNTPSGNTIYF. As DNA, the CDR3 is TGTGCCAGCAACACACCCTCTGGAAACACCATATATTTT.

This chain uses TRBV24-1 with TRBJ1-5; D is uncertain. The CDR3 loop spans 18 amino acids. Trimming removed 4 bases from V and 0 bases from J, with 18 bases in between. Germline V gives CDR1 KGHDR, CDR2 SFDVKD. The CDR3 DNA follows: TGTGCCACCAGTGACTCCGACTCGCCGATATATAGCAATCAGCCCCAGCATTTT. Its translation is CATSDSDSPIYSNQPQHF.

The genes are TRBV5-1 and TRBJ1-4; 8 positions match TRBD1. The CDR3 consists of 18 residues. Looked up from germline, CDR1 is SGHRS and CDR2 is YFSETQ. With V trimmed by 2 bases and J by 2 bases, 11 bases remained unmatched. In nucleotides, the CDR3 is TGCGCCAGCAGCTTTAAAATCGACAGGGGACTTACTAATGAAAAACTGTTTTTT. Its protein product is CASSFKIDRGLTNEKLFF. Full variable domain (outside the CDR3, taken from reference TRBV5-1 and TRBJ1-4): KAGVTQTPRYLIKTRGQQVTLSCSPISGHRSVSWYQQTPGQGLQFLFEYFSETQRNKGNFPGRFSGRQFSNSRSEMNVSTLELGDSALYLCASSFKIDRGLTNEKLFFGSGTQLSVL.

The chain has TRBV7-2 and TRBJ2-7; 12 nucleotides agree with TRBD1. Germline CDR1 SGHTA, CDR2 FQGNSA. CDR3 size: 16 residues. Trimming took 0 bases from V and 5 from J; bases not matched to a gene: 5. The CDR3 loop reads CASSLAGTGGRNEQYF. DNA of the CDR3: TGTGCCAGCAGCTTAGCGGGGACAGGGGGCCGGAACGAGCAGTACTTC.

This clone has only a few counts. The V gene is TRBV18, the J gene TRBJ1-1; D ambiguous. The germline V gene has CDR1 KGHSH and CDR2 LQKENI. V lost 3 bases to trimming and J lost 5 bases, with 7 bases between them. CDR3 size: 12 residues. The CDR3 loop is CASSPSLTEAFF. The DNA for the CDR3 is TGTGCCAGCTCACCGAGCCTTACTGAAGCTTTCTTT.

V gene TRBV28 combines with J gene TRBJ2-7; 7 bases map to TRBD1. With V trimmed by 5 bases and J by 0 bases, 13 bases remained unmatched. The germline V gene encodes CDR1 MDHEN and CDR2 SYDVKM. The CDR3 has 17 residues. The CDR3: CASSPGTVGLSSYEQYF. The CDR3 bases are TGTGCCAGCAGTCCGGGGACAGTGGGGTTGAGCTCCTACGAGCAGTACTTC.

This clone was detected a few times. V gene TRBV4-2 combines with J gene TRBJ1-1; D unresolved. This CDR3 has 15 residues. The ends were cut back, 1 base at V and 1 base at J, with 10 bases in the middle. Germline V gene sequence: CDR1 LGHNA, CDR2 YNFKEQ. CDR3 protein: CASSQVEIRNTEAFF. CDR3 nucleotides: TGTGCCAGCAGCCAAGTTGAGATAAGGAACACTGAAGCTTTCTTT.

The chain joins TRBV6-5 to TRBJ1-2, with 7 bases lining up with TRBD1. Trimming took 4 bases from V and 3 from J; bases not matched to a gene: 2. The CDR3 runs 13 residues. From germline, CDR1 is MNHEY and CDR2 SVGAGI. CDR3 region: CASSSTGYYGYTF. CDR3 nucleotides: TGTGCCAGCAGTTCGACAGGGTACTATGGCTACACCTTC.

The V and J genes are TRBV18 and TRBJ2-7; the match to TRBD1 covers 9 bases. From germline, CDR1 is KGHSH and CDR2 LQKENI. J was trimmed by 1 base and V by 5 bases; bases with no gene match: 0. CDR3 length: 13 residues. In nucleotides, the CDR3 is TGTGCCAGCTCAGGACAGGGGTCCTACGAGCAGTACTTC. Translation gives CASSGQGSYEQYF.

The chain links TRBV19 to TRBJ1-5, with 10 nucleotides matching TRBD1. From germline, CDR1 is LNHDA and CDR2 SQIVND (reference sequence). After removal of 7 bases from V and 6 bases from J, the junction contained 15 bases not matched to a gene. This CDR3 is 17 amino acids long. The CDR3 nucleotides read TGTGCCAGTACCTCACCACGACAGGGGGCGGGAGTTCAGCCCCAGCATTTT. Amino acids: CASTSPRQGAGVQPQHF.

The chain carries TRBV5-1 and TRBJ2-2; 7 nucleotides match TRBD2. This CDR3 spans 15 amino acids. Trimming took 4 bases from V and 8 from J; bases not matched to a gene: 11. CDR1 and CDR2 from the germline V gene are SGHRS and YFSETQ. CDR3 nucleotide sequence: TGCGCCAGCAGCCTCGGGACTATTGAAGTAGGGGAGCTGTTTTTT. It specifies CASSLGTIEVGELFF.

In DNA, the CDR3 is TGTGCCAGCAGCTCAGGACTAGCGGCCGAGCTAGGGCAGTTCTTC. Amino acid sequence: CASSSGLAAELGQFF. The rearrangement joins TRBV5-4 to TRBJ2-1; 10 bases match TRBD2. The CDR3 runs 15 residues. V lost 3 bases and J lost 12; bases outside the gene matches: 12. Germline CDR1 is SGHNT and CDR2 is YYREEE (reference sequence).

The V call is TRBV7-9, the J call TRBJ1-6; maybe TRBD1 (6 bases). V lost 4 bases to trimming and J lost 9 bases, with 16 bases between them. Germline CDR1 SEHNR, CDR2 FQNEAQ (reference sequence). The CDR3 is 15 amino acids. For the CDR3, the DNA is TGTGCCAGCAGCTCCCAGGGGATAGGGGCTTCACCCCTCCACTTT. Translating it yields CASSSQGIGASPLHF.

This chain joins TRBV19 and TRBJ1-3, with 10 bases lining up with TRBD1. Trimming removed 6 bases from V and 4 bases from J; junction bases left unmatched: 6. CDR3 length: 15 amino acids. Germline CDR1 LNHDA, CDR2 SQIVND (reference sequence). In DNA form, the CDR3 reads TGTGCCAGTAGCACTCGACAGGGGGCGGGAAACACCATATATTTT. It encodes CASSTRQGAGNTIYF. The variable domain in full, completed from reference TRBV19 and TRBJ1-3, reads DGGITQSPKYLFRKEGQNVTLSCEQNLNHDAMYWYRQDPGQGLRLIYYSQIVNDFQKGDIAEGYSVSREKKESFPLTVTSAQKNPTAFYLCASSTRQGAGNTIYFGEGSWLTVV.

V usage is TRBV7-2 and J usage is TRBJ2-7, with a possible D match to TRBD2 (6 bases). The ends were cut back, 8 bases at V and 6 bases at J, with 14 bases in the middle. CDR3 length: 12 amino acids. Germline CDR1 SGHTA, CDR2 FQGNSA. The CDR3 here is CASRPPGGEQYF. CDR3 in DNA: TGTGCCAGCCGGCCCCCCGGGGGCGAGCAGTACTTC.

CDR3 nucleotides: TGTGCCAGCAGTGACATGCGGGTCGGCAATCAGCCCCAGCATTTT. It codes for CASSDMRVGNQPQHF. The rearrangement joins TRBV6-1 to TRBJ1-5; no definite D call. Trimming stripped 3 bases from V and 2 bases from J, with 11 bases between. The CDR3 sequence is 15 residues long. Germline loops: CDR1 MNHNS, CDR2 SASEGT.

The chain joins TRBV19 to TRBJ2-6; 8 nucleotides match TRBD1. Germline-derived CDR1 and CDR2 are LNHDA and SQIVND (reference sequence). CDR3 length: 17 amino acids. The ends lost 5 bases at V and 0 bases at J; junction bases unmatched: 6. The CDR3 DNA reads as TGTGCCAGTAGTCCTAGGACAGGGCTCTCTGGGGCCAACGTCCTGACTTTC. This encodes CASSPRTGLSGANVLTF.

This chain uses TRBV9 with TRBJ2-1; 10 nucleotides match TRBD2. V dropped 3 bases and J dropped 8; count of bases not matched to a gene: 5. From germline, CDR1 is SGDLS and CDR2 YYNGEE. This CDR3 has 14 amino acids. CDR3 region: CASSESGRGDEQFF. The CDR3 DNA reads as TGTGCCAGCAGCGAGAGCGGGAGGGGGGATGAGCAGTTCTTC.

The V call is TRBV10-3, the J call TRBJ1-1, with 8 bases matching TRBD1. After removal of 4 bases from V and 1 base from J, the junction contained 5 bases not matched to a gene. The CDR3 length is 15 residues. Germline-derived CDR1 and CDR2 are ENHRY and SYGVKD. The CDR3 spells CAISGKGQENTEAFF. The CDR3 DNA reads as TGTGCCATCAGTGGGAAGGGACAGGAGAACACTGAAGCTTTCTTT.